What follows is one T cell receptor (beta chain) and its context. No antigen is known for it. Both TCR beta VDJ combination and CDR3 sequence profiling were carried out. Genomic DNA was the template for this profiling. MiXCR, run by TCRdb on the reads, gives a single entry per CDR3 protein. The table has about half a million distinct CDR3 sequences, approximately 33% seen once. This sample was taken from a study of CD8+CD57+ T cells in acquired aplastic anemia. Study context: Sorted cells (CD4+ and CD8+) yielded DNA amounts that averaged about 3.1 ug.

Sequencing was done on patients that had shown CD8+CD57+ cell expansion by flow cytometry. CDR1 and CDR2 (germline): SGHNT, YYREEE (reference sequence). J lost 5 bases, V lost 4 bases, and 4 bases had no gene match. The CDR3 length is 13 residues. Study conclusions and caveats: Found in both controls and patients were twenty-nine CD8+ CDR3 sequences.

The receptor's source is a human donor with aplastic anemia. The chain joins TRBV5-4 to TRBJ2-3, with 7 positions matching TRBD2. Material: sorted CD4+, CD8+, or CD8+CD57+ T cells (not recorded which) from PBMCs. CDR3 DNA sequence: TGTGCCAGCAGCCAAGCGGGGAAAGATACGCAGTATTTT. Translated, it gives CASSQAGKDTQYF.